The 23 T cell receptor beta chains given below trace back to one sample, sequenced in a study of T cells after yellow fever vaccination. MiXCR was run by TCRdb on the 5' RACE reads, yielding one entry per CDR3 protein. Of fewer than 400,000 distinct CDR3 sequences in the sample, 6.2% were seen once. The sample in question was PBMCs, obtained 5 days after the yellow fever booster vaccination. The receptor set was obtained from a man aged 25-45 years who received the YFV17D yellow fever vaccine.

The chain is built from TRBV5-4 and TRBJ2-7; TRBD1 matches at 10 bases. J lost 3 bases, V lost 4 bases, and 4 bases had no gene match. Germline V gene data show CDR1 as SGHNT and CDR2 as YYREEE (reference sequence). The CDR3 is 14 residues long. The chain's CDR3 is CASSRTGGDYEQYF. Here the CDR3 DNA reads TGTGCCAGCAGCAGGACAGGGGGGGACTACGAGCAGTACTTC. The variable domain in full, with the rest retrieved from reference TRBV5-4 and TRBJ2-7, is ETGVTQSPTHLIKTRGQQVTLRCSSQSGHNTVSWYQQALGQGPQFIFQYYREEENGRGNFPPRFSGLQFPNYSSELNVNALELDDSALYLCASSRTGGDYEQYFGPGTRLTVT.

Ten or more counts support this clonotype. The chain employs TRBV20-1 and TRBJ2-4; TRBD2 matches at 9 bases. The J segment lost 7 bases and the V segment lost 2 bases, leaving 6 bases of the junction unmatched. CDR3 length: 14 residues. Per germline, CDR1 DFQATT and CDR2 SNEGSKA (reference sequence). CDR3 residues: CSARNLAGRNIQYF. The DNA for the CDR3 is TGCAGTGCTAGAAACCTAGCGGGAAGGAACATTCAGTACTTC.

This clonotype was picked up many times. The CDR3 is CASSFWEGEQFF. The CDR3, as DNA: TGTGCCAGCAGCTTTTGGGAGGGTGAGCAGTTCTTC. The chain couples TRBV7-2 to TRBJ2-1, with 7 bases identical to TRBD2. Germline-derived CDR1 and CDR2 are SGHTA and FQGNSA. With 3 bases clipped from V and 9 bases from J, the junction kept 2 bases outside the gene matches. This CDR3 spans 12 amino acids.

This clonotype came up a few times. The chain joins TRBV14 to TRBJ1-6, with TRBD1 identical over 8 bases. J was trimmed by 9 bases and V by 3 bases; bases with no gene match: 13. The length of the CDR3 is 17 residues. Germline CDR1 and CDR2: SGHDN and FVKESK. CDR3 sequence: CASSQGPTGVKISPLHF. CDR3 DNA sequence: TGTGCCAGCAGCCAGGGACCGACAGGGGTGAAGATTTCACCCCTCCACTTT.

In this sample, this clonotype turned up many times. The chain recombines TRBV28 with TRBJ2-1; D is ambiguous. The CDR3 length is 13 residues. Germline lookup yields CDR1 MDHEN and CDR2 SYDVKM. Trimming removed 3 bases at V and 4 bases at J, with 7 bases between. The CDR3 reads CASSFLQYNEQFF. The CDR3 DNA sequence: TGTGCCAGCAGTTTTCTCCAATACAATGAGCAGTTCTTC.

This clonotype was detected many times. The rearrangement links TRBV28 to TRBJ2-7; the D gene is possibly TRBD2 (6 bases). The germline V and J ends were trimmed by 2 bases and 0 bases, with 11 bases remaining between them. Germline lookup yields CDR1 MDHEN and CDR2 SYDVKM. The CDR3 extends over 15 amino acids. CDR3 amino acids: CASSLRAGLSYEQYF. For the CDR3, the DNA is TGTGCCAGCAGTTTAAGGGCGGGACTCTCCTACGAGCAGTACTTC.

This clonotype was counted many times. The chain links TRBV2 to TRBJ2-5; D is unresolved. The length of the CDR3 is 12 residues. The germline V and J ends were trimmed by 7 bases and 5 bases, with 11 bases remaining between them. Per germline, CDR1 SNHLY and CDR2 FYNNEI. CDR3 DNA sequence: TGTGCCAGCAAAAGATTGCAGGAGACCCAGTACTTC. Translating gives CASKRLQETQYF.

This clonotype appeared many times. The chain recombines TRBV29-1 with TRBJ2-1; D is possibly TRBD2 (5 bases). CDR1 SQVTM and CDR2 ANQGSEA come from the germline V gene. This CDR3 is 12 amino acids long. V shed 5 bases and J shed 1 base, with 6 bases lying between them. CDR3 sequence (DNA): TGCAGCGTTAGGAGGTCCTACAATGAGCAGTTCTTC. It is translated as CSVRRSYNEQFF.

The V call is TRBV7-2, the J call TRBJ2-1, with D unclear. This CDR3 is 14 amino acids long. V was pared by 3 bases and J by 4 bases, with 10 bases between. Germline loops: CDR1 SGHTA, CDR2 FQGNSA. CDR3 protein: CASSLERVYNEQFF. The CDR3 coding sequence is TGTGCCAGCAGCTTGGAACGGGTATACAATGAGCAGTTCTTC.

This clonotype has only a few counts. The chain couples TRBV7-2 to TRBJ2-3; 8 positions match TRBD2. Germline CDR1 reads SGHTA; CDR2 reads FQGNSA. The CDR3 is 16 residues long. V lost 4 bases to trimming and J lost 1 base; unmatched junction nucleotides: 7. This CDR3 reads CASSSTLGGGTDTQYF. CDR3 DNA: TGTGCCAGCAGCTCCACACTCGGGGGGGGCACAGATACGCAGTATTTT.

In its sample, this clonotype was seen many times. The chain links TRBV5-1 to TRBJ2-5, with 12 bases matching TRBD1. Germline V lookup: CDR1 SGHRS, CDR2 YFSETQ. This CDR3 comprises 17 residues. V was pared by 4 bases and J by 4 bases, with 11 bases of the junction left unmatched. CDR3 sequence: CASSILRDRGRGETQYF. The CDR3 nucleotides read TGCGCCAGCAGCATACTCCGGGACAGGGGGCGCGGAGAGACCCAGTACTTC. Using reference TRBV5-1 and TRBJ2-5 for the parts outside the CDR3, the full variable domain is KAGVTQTPRYLIKTRGQQVTLSCSPISGHRSVSWYQQTPGQGLQFLFEYFSETQRNKGNFPGRFSGRQFSNSRSEMNVSTLELGDSALYLCASSILRDRGRGETQYFGPGTRLLVL.

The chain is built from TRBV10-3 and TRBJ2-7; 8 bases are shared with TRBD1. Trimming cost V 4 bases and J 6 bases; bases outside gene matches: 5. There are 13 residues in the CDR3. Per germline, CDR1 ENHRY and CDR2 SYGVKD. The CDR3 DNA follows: TGTGCCATCAGTGGTCAGGGGGCCAGCGAGCAGTACTTC. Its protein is CAISGQGASEQYF.

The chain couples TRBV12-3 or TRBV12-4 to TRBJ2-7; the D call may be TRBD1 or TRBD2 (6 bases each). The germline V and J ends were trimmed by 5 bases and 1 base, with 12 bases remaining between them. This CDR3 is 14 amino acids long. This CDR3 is CASSRLGGSYEQYF. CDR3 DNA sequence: TGTGCCAGCAGTCGACTAGGGGGATCCTACGAGCAGTACTTC.

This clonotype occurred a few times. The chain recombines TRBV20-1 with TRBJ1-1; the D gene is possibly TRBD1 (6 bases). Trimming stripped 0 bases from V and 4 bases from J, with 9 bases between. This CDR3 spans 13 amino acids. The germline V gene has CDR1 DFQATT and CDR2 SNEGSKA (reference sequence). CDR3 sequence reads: CSARDPRGTEAFF. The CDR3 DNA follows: TGCAGTGCTAGAGATCCCAGGGGCACTGAAGCTTTCTTT.

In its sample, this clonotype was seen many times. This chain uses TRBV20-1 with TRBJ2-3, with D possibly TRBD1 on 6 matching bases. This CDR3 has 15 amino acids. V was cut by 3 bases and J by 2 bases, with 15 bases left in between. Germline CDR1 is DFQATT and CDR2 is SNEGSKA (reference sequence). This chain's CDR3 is CSARGAASPTDTQYF. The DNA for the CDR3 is TGCAGTGCTAGGGGGGCGGCTAGTCCCACAGATACGCAGTATTTT.

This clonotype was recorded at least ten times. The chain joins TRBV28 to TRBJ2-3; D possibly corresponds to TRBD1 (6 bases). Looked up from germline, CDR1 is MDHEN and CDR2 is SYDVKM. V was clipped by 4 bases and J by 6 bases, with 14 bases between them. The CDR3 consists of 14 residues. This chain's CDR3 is CASSWGRGTDTQYF. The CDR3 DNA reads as TGTGCCAGCAGTTGGGGCAGGGGAACGGATACGCAGTATTTT.

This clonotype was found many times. The CDR3 sequence: CASSLGQGAYGYTF. CDR3 DNA: TGTGCCAGCAGCTTAGGGCAGGGGGCGTATGGCTACACCTTC. This chain uses TRBV7-2 with TRBJ1-2; 8 positions match TRBD1. Germline values: CDR1 SGHTA, CDR2 FQGNSA. The V segment lost 1 base and the J segment 5 bases; nucleotides outside the gene matches: 3. The CDR3 sequence is 14 residues long.

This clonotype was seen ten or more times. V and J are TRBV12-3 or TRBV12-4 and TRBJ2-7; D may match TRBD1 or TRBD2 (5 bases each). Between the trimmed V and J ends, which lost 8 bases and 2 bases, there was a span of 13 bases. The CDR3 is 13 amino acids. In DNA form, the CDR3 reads TGTGCCAGCCTCCGGGACCAAACCTACGAGCAGTACTTC. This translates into CASLRDQTYEQYF.

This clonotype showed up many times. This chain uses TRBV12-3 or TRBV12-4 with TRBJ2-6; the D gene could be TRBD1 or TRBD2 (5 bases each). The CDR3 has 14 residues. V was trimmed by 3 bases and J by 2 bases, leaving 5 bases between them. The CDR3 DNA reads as TGTGCCAGCAGTTTGGGGGCTGGGGCCAACGTCCTGACTTTC. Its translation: CASSLGAGANVLTF.

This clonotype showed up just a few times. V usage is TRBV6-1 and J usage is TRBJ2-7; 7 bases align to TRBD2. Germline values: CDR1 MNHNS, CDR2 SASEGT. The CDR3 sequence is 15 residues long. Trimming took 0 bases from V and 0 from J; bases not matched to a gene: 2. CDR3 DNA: TGTGCCAGCAGTGAAGCGGGAGGGAGCTCCTACGAGCAGTACTTC. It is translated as CASSEAGGSSYEQYF.

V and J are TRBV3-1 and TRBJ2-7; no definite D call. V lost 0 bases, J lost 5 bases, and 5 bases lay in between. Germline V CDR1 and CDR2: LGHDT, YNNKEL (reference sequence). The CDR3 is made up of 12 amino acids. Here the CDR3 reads CASSQEPDEQYF. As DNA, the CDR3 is TGTGCCAGCAGCCAAGAGCCGGACGAGCAGTACTTC.

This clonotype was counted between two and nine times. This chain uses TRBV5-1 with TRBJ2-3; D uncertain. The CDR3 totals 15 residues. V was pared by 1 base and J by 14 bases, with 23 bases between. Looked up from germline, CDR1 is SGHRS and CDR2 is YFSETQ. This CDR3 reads CASSLSWESTQYLYF. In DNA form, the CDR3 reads TGCGCCAGCAGCTTGAGTTGGGAATCAACTCAATATCTGTATTTT. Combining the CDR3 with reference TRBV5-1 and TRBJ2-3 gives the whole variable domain KAGVTQTPRYLIKTRGQQVTLSCSPISGHRSVSWYQQTPGQGLQFLFEYFSETQRNKGNFPGRFSGRQFSNSRSEMNVSTLELGDSALYLCASSLSWESTQYLYFGPGTRLTVL.

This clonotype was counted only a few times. CDR3 bases: TGCAGCGTGGCACACGAAGGGCGGGAGCAGTACTTC. Translated: CSVAHEGREQYF. The gene calls are TRBV29-1 and TRBJ2-7; D call uncertain. Germline CDR1 and CDR2: SQVTM and ANQGSEA. CDR3 length: 12 residues. V dropped 6 bases and J dropped 7 bases, with 16 bases sitting between them.